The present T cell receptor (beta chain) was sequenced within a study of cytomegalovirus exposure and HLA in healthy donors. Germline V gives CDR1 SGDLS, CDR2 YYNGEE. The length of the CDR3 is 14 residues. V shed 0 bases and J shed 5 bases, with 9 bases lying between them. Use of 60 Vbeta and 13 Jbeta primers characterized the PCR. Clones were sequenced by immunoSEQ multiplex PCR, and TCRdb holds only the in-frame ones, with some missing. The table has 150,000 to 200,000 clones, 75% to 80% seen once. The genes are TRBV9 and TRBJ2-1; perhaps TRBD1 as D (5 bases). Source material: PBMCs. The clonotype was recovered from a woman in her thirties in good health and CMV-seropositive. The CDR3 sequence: CASSVVGPDNEQFF. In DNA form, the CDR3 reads TGTGCCAGCAGCGTAGTGGGGCCCGACAATGAGCAGTTCTTC.